This TCR beta chain stems from a study of cytomegalovirus exposure and HLA in healthy donors. The protocol was immunoSEQ multiplex PCR, while the TCRdb copy is restricted to in-frame clones and leaves out a portion. The data hold more than 300,000 clones, with roughly 89% observed a single time. Unmatched junction bases numbered 7, after V lost 5 bases and J lost 6 bases. Per the germline V gene, CDR1 is MNHNY and CDR2 is SVGAGI (reference sequence). The CDR3 spans 16 residues. Source material: PBMCs. This TCR derives from a woman in her late teens or twenties in good health and CMV-seronegative. The rearrangement links TRBV6-6 to TRBJ2-2; 12 bases align to TRBD2. The CDR3 DNA follows: TGTGCCAGCAGTCCTAGCGGGAGGGCCAAGTCCGGGGAGCTGTTTTTT. Its protein is CASSPSGRAKSGELFF.